The 26 T cell receptor beta chains below come from one sample, sequenced in a study of blood T cell repertoires in COVID-19. Assay: immunoSEQ multiplex PCR; the TCRdb copy retains only in-frame clones and omits some. Among around 250,000 clones listed, about 87% were seen once. Sequenced: PBMCs or T cells enriched from blood (not recorded which). The receptors were gathered from a woman aged 50 to 60 who had recovered from COVID-19.

The CDR3 protein is CASSLKEGAQYF. In nucleotides, the CDR3 is TGTGCCAGCAGTTTAAAAGAGGGTGCGCAGTATTTT. The genes are TRBV12-3 or TRBV12-4 and TRBJ2-3; possible D gene TRBD2, 5 bases. The ends were cut back, 2 bases at V and 10 bases at J, with 10 bases in the middle. The CDR3 runs 12 residues.

J is TRBJ2-1 and V is TRBV3-1 (or the pseudogene TRBV3-2); a weak D match, TRBD2 (7 bases). The V gene lost 4 bases and the J gene lost 6 bases, with 19 bases spanning the gap. This CDR3 comprises 16 residues. CDR1 is LGHDT, CDR2 YNNKEL, per germline (reference sequence). The CDR3 reads CASSPYGAGAGNEQFF. The CDR3 DNA follows: TGTGCCAGCAGCCCCTACGGCGCGGGGGCGGGCAATGAGCAGTTCTTC.

The V call is TRBV7-9, the J call TRBJ2-5; 7 positions agree with TRBD1. The CDR3 is 16 amino acids. V was clipped by 1 base and J by 0 bases; unmatched bases: 5. Germline assignment: CDR1 SEHNR and CDR2 FQNEAQ (reference sequence). The chain's CDR3 is CASSLGTGSYQETQYF. The DNA for the CDR3 is TGTGCCAGCAGCTTAGGGACAGGATCGTACCAAGAGACCCAGTACTTC.

This clone was seen a few times. This chain uses TRBV25-1 with TRBJ1-2; 10 nucleotides line up with TRBD1. Trimming took 3 bases from V and 6 from J; bases not matched to a gene: 7. The CDR3 has 15 amino acids. CDR1 and CDR2 from the germline V gene are MGHDK and SYGVNS. The CDR3 is CASSDPGQGIDGYTF. The CDR3 coding sequence is TGTGCCAGCAGTGATCCGGGACAGGGGATTGATGGCTACACCTTC.

The rearrangement uses TRBV19 and TRBJ1-1; D may be TRBD1 (5 bases). V was cut by 5 bases and J by 1 base, with 20 bases left in between. The CDR3 sequence is 17 residues long. Germline loops: CDR1 LNHDA, CDR2 SQIVND (reference sequence). CDR3 sequence (DNA): TGTGCCAGTAGTCCCCGCCTAGGTCGGGGGGAGAACACTGAAGCTTTCTTT. Its translation is CASSPRLGRGENTEAFF.

The chain is built from TRBV14 and TRBJ1-1; the D gene is possibly TRBD1 (5 bases). The CDR3 is made up of 15 amino acids. V was clipped by 4 bases and J by 6 bases, with 18 bases between them. The germline V gene has CDR1 SGHDN and CDR2 FVKESK. The CDR3 DNA sequence: TGTGCCAGCAGCCGAGCAGTGACAGTGGGTTCTGAAGCTTTCTTT. It yields the protein CASSRAVTVGSEAFF.

This rearrangement joins TRBV13 to TRBJ2-5; 14 bases agree with TRBD2. Trimming removed 6 bases from V and 4 bases from J; junction bases left unmatched: 10. The CDR3 loop spans 17 amino acids. CDR1 is PRHDT and CDR2 is FYEKMQ in the germline V gene (reference sequence). The chain's CDR3 is CASRSTGLAGGGETQYF. CDR3 DNA: TGTGCCAGCAGAAGTACAGGACTAGCGGGAGGAGGAGAGACCCAGTACTTC.

J is TRBJ2-1 and V is TRBV11-2, with D uncertain. The CDR3 sequence is 11 residues long. Trimming stripped 6 bases from V and 7 bases from J, with 7 bases between. The V gene's germline CDR1 is SGHAT and CDR2 FQNNGV. CDR3 protein: CASSNQNEQFF. The DNA for the CDR3 is TGTGCCAGCAGTAATCAGAATGAGCAGTTCTTC.

The V call is TRBV30, the J call TRBJ2-1; D gene uncertain. From germline, CDR1 is GTSNPN and CDR2 SVGIG (reference sequence). The length of the CDR3 is 11 residues. Trimming left V 6 bases short and J 5 bases short, with 8 bases between. The CDR3 sequence: CACPSNNEQFF. The CDR3 coding sequence is TGTGCCTGCCCTAGTAACAATGAGCAGTTCTTC.

The V and J genes are TRBV28 and TRBJ2-7, with D maybe TRBD2 (6 bases). Germline CDR1 is MDHEN and CDR2 is SYDVKM. The ends were cut back, 7 bases at V and 5 bases at J, with 9 bases in the middle. The CDR3 length is 11 residues. CDR3 residues: CASTWRDEQYF. DNA of the CDR3: TGTGCCAGCACCTGGAGGGACGAGCAGTACTTC.

The chain employs TRBV11-2 and TRBJ1-2; D is perhaps TRBD1 (5 bases). The CDR3 is 16 amino acids. From germline, CDR1 is SGHAT and CDR2 FQNNGV. The V and J ends lost 4 bases and 1 base respectively, with 16 bases between them. The CDR3 nucleotides read TGTGCCAGCAGCTCCTATACAGGACCTAGTAACTATGGCTACACCTTC. Its protein is CASSSYTGPSNYGYTF.

V usage is TRBV6-5 and J usage is TRBJ1-6; D gene uncertain. Germline CDR1 reads MNHEY; CDR2 reads SVGAGI. There are 15 residues in the CDR3. Trimming shortened V by 5 bases and J by 6 bases, and 14 bases separated the two germline ends. In DNA form, the CDR3 reads TGTGCCAGCAGTCGGGATTCTTCGGGTAATTCACCCCTCCACTTT. It is translated as CASSRDSSGNSPLHF.

CDR3 residues: CASSSPGLAVYEQYF. In DNA, the CDR3 is TGTGCCAGCAGCTCGCCGGGACTAGCGGTATACGAGCAGTACTTC. V usage is TRBV5-6 and J usage is TRBJ2-7, with TRBD2 identical over 11 bases. The CDR3 is made up of 15 amino acids. The J segment lost 4 bases and the V segment lost 3 bases, leaving 6 bases of the junction unmatched. CDR1 SGHDT and CDR2 YYEEEE come from the germline V gene.

CDR3 residues: CASSHQTPGLAGDRVNEQFF. CDR3 sequence (DNA): TGCGCCAGCAGCCACCAAACCCCGGGACTAGCGGGAGATAGGGTCAATGAGCAGTTCTTC. The V and J genes are TRBV4-3 and TRBJ2-1, with TRBD2 matching over 14 bases. The V and J ends lost 3 bases and 6 bases, in that order; junction bases with no gene match: 16. Germline V CDR1 and CDR2: LGHNA, YSLEER. This CDR3 is 20 amino acids long.

The chain has TRBV20-1 and TRBJ2-7; 9 nucleotides match TRBD2. From germline, CDR1 is DFQATT and CDR2 SNEGSKA (reference sequence). The length of the CDR3 is 16 residues. J lost 2 bases, V lost 3 bases, and 11 bases had no gene match. The CDR3 is CSASSLTSGRTYEQYF. The CDR3 DNA reads as TGCAGTGCTAGTTCTCTGACTAGCGGTCGAACCTACGAGCAGTACTTC.

The chain uses TRBV16 and TRBJ2-1; 8 bases align to TRBD1. The CDR3 is made up of 15 amino acids. Trimming cost V 6 bases and J 5 bases; bases outside gene matches: 9. The germline gives CDR1 KGHSY, CDR2 FQNENV. CDR3 in amino acids: CASSLGQGSNNEQFF. The CDR3 DNA reads TGTGCCAGCAGTCTAGGACAGGGTAGTAACAATGAGCAGTTCTTC.

The chain uses TRBV6-5 and TRBJ2-7; TRBD2 aligns across 7 bases. The CDR3 loop spans 15 amino acids. CDR1 is MNHEY and CDR2 is SVGAGI in the germline V gene. With 0 bases clipped from V and 4 bases from J, the junction kept 6 bases outside the gene matches. The CDR3 protein is CASSYSRDYVYEQYF. The DNA for the CDR3 is TGTGCCAGCAGTTACTCGCGGGACTACGTATACGAGCAGTACTTC.

The CDR3 sequence: CASNDSGKTAYGYTF. The DNA of the CDR3 is TGTGCCAGTAATGACTCAGGAAAGACAGCGTATGGCTACACCTTC. The J gene is TRBJ1-2, the V gene TRBV19, with D maybe TRBD1 (5 bases). V dropped 7 bases and J dropped 5 bases, with 20 bases sitting between them. The germline V gene has CDR1 LNHDA and CDR2 SQIVND (reference sequence). The CDR3 length is 15 residues.

The chain couples TRBV5-5 to TRBJ2-7, with 7 bases identical to TRBD2. CDR1 is SGHKS and CDR2 is YYEKEE in the germline V gene (reference sequence). The CDR3 consists of 15 residues. Trimming cost V 4 bases and J 1 base; bases outside gene matches: 8. The CDR3 spells CASSPSAGESYEQYF. The DNA for the CDR3 is TGTGCCAGCAGCCCAAGTGCGGGGGAGTCCTACGAGCAGTACTTC.

The gene calls are TRBV5-4 and TRBJ2-5; unclear D gene. This CDR3 is 13 amino acids long. Trimming stripped 4 bases from V and 1 base from J, with 8 bases between. Looked up from germline, CDR1 is SGHNT and CDR2 is YYREEE (reference sequence). DNA of the CDR3: TGTGCCAGCAGCGCCGACTTCCAAGAGACCCAGTACTTC. Encoded protein: CASSADFQETQYF.

The chain is built from TRBV19 and TRBJ1-2, with TRBD1 identical over 9 bases. V shed 6 bases and J 2 bases; nucleotides not matched to a gene: 7. This CDR3 comprises 15 residues. The germline V gene has CDR1 LNHDA and CDR2 SQIVND (reference sequence). In nucleotides, the CDR3 is TGTGCCAGTAGACTCCGGGGACAGGGAAACTATGGCTACACCTTC. Its protein is CASRLRGQGNYGYTF.

J is TRBJ2-3 and V is TRBV29-1, with a weak D call TRBD1 (5 bases). The CDR3 length is 14 residues. Trimming took off 3 bases at V and 3 bases at J, with 13 bases between the two ends. The germline gives CDR1 SQVTM, CDR2 ANQGSEA. The CDR3 spells CSVDWPQGTDTQYF. CDR3 nucleotide sequence: TGCAGCGTTGATTGGCCTCAGGGTACAGATACGCAGTATTTT.

This chain links TRBV5-4 with TRBJ1-2; possibly TRBD1 for D (6 bases). Looked up from germline, CDR1 is SGHNT and CDR2 is YYREEE (reference sequence). V lost 4 bases and J lost 2, with 12 bases in between. The CDR3 consists of 14 residues. The CDR3 sequence is CASSREGGNYGYTF. The DNA of the CDR3 is TGTGCCAGCAGCCGGGAGGGGGGGAACTATGGCTACACCTTC. Variable domain in full (rest from reference TRBV5-4 and TRBJ1-2): ETGVTQSPTHLIKTRGQQVTLRCSSQSGHNTVSWYQQALGQGPQFIFQYYREEENGRGNFPPRFSGLQFPNYSSELNVNALELDDSALYLCASSREGGNYGYTFGSGTRLTVV.

This rearrangement joins TRBV7-2 to TRBJ2-1; TRBD2 matches 8 bases. The CDR3 is 18 amino acids. CDR1 SGHTA and CDR2 FQGNSA come from the germline V gene. With 2 bases clipped from V and 1 base from J, the junction kept 10 bases outside the gene matches. CDR3: CASSLRFGRAKSYNEQFF. CDR3 coding DNA: TGTGCCAGCAGCTTAAGGTTCGGGAGGGCCAAGTCCTACAATGAGCAGTTCTTC. The variable domain in full, completed from reference TRBV7-2 and TRBJ2-1, reads GAGVSQSPSNKVTEKGKDVELRCDPISGHTALYWYRQSLGQGLEFLIYFQGNSAPDKSGLPSDRFSAERTGGSVSTLTIQRTQQEDSAVYLCASSLRFGRAKSYNEQFFGPGTRLTVL.

CDR3 DNA: TGTGCCAGTACCCGCCGGGGGGCAAGCCACACTGAAGCTTTCTTT. Translating gives CASTRRGASHTEAFF. The chain is built from TRBV19 and TRBJ1-1; tentatively, D is TRBD1 (6 bases). This CDR3 spans 15 amino acids. CDR1 is LNHDA and CDR2 is SQIVND in the germline V gene (reference sequence). Trimming left V 7 bases short and J 3 bases short, with 18 bases between.

The chain carries TRBV4-2 and TRBJ2-7; 10 bases map to TRBD2. CDR3 length equals 15 residues. The trim removed 4 bases at V and 6 bases at J, leaving 9 bases unmatched. Germline V gene sequence: CDR1 LGHNA, CDR2 YNFKEQ. In DNA form, the CDR3 reads TGTGCCAGCAGCCCGTTAGCGGGAGGAGTAAGCGAGCAGTACTTC. It is translated as CASSPLAGGVSEQYF.